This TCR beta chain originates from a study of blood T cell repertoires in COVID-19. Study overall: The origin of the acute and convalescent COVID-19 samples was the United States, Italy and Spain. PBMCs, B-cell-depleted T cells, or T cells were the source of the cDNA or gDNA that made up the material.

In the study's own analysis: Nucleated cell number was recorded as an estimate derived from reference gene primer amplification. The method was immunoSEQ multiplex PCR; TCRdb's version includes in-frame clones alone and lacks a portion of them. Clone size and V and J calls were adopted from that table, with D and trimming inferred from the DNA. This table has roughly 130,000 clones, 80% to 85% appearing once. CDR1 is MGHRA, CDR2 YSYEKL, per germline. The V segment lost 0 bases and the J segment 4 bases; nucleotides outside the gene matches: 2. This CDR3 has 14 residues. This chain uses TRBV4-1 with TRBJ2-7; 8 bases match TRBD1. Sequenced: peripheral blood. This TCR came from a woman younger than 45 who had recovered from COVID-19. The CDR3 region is CASSQDRGPYEQYF. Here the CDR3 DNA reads TGCGCCAGCAGCCAAGACAGGGGGCCTTACGAGCAGTACTTC.